This TCR beta chain was documented in a study of OX40 agonist ivuxolimab in advanced cancers. Turning to the overall study: Ivuxolimab was an agonistic, fully human IgG2 monoclonal antibody directed against OX40 (CD134), a costimulatory receptor. Intravenous ivuxolimab was administered to patients every 2 weeks at six dose levels: 0.01, 0.1, 0.3, 1.5, 3 and 10 mg/kg. Of the roughly 51 dose-escalation patients, hepatocellular carcinoma was present in roughly 19, melanoma in approximately 15, renal cell carcinoma in 9 and head and neck cancer in 9. A male proportion of roughly 80% and a mean age of approximately 62 years, ranging from roughly 23 to 85, were recorded for the dose-escalation cohort. Prior anti-PD-1, anti-PD-L1 or anti-CTLA-4 therapy was permitted, and 40% of dose-escalation patients had received checkpoint inhibitors. Partial responses occurred in three dose-escalation patients: two with cutaneous melanoma and one with hepatocellular carcinoma. Peripheral TCRbeta sequencing was intended to test whether TCR sequence diversity was altered and clonal T-cell expansion was caused by ivuxolimab. The monotherapy dose-escalation portion (N ≈ 50 patients) of the phase I ivuxolimab trial is reported in the paper. General study outcomes and caveats: On average, CD8+ T cells showed more expanded clones than CD4+ T cells after ivuxolimab. At doses of 0.1 to 3.0 mg/kg, clonal expansion of both CD4+ and CD8+ T cells in blood was seen between baseline and week 6. Low levels of normalized T-cell clonal expansion were also shown by some nonresponding patients. Partial responders in the 0.1-3.0 mg/kg groups had among the lowest normalized peripheral clonal expansion, especially among CD8+ T cells. The antigen specificity of the clonally expanded peripheral T cells was not determined.

This clone was detected only a few times. Its antigen is not yet known. The input lacks base qualities; no much larger clone sits a single base away. Patients with autoimmune disease history or receiving systemic immunosuppression were excluded from the trial. Peripheral blood for TCR sequencing was drawn from every dose cohort at baseline, at cycle 4 day 1 and at cycle 7 day 1. The samples were drawn from a first-in-human, open-label, multicenter phase I dose-escalation trial of ivuxolimab. Adults with locally advanced or metastatic head and neck squamous cell, hepatocellular, melanoma or renal cell carcinoma were enrolled in the trial. CD4+ and CD8+ T cells were sorted separately from peripheral blood before TCR sequencing. For CDR1 and CDR2, the germline V gene lists SQVTM and ANQGSEA. Trimming takes 3 bases from V and 0 bases from J, and the germline ends sit 20 bases apart. Reading from cysteine to phenylalanine, the CDR3 counts 17 amino acids. Only the CDR3 part of the read is kept: 51 bases, read in frame from the first base.

To sequence the TCRbeta CDR3 region, genomic DNA was isolated from the sorted cells. TCRbeta CDR3 regions were sequenced using the immunoSEQ Assay. TCRdb obtained this table from immuneACCESS and retained in-frame rearrangements with V and J assigned. These tables miss some clones; where compared with another copy, unresolved V genes account for less than half of the shortfall, and the remainder is unexplained. This sample gives about 19,000 clones in total; 68% of them show up just once. The ten largest clonotypes hold more than 9.5% of the sample. The chain was built from TRBV29-1 and TRBJ1-2; the D gene is perhaps TRBD1, on 5 matching bases. The sample was CD4+ or CD8+ T cells sorted from blood, taken in a trial of the OX40 agonist ivuxolimab. The receptor was derived from an adult with an advanced solid tumor such as melanoma, head and neck, liver or kidney cancer. The CDR3 protein is CSVEGPGRSLANYGYTF. The DNA sequence follows: TGCAGCGTTGAGGGACCGGGACGGAGTTTAGCTAACTATGGCTACACCTTC.